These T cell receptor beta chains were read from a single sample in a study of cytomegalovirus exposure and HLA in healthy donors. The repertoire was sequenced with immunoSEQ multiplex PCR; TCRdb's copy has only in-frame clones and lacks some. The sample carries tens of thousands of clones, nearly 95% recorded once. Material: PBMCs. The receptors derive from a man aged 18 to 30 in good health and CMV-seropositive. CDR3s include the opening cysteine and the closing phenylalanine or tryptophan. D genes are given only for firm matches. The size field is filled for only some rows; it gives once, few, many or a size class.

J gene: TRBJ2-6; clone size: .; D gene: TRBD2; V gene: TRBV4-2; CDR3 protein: CASSPATSGISGANVLTF; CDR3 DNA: TGTGCCAGCAGCCCCGCGACTAGCGGGATCTCTGGGGCCAACGTCCTGACTTTC
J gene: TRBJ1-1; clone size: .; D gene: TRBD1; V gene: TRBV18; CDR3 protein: CASSVAGGPTEAFF; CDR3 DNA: TGTGCCAGCTCAGTCGCAGGGGGGCCCACTGAAGCTTTCTTT
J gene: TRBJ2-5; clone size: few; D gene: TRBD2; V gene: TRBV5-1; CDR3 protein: CASSLTLAGGPTETQYF; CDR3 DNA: TGCGCCAGCAGCTTGACTTTAGCGGGAGGGCCAACGGAGACCCAGTACTTC
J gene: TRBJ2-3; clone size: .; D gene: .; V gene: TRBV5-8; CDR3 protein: CASSLGGRTDTQYF; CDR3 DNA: TGTGCCAGCAGCTTGGGCGGCCGCACAGATACGCAGTATTTT
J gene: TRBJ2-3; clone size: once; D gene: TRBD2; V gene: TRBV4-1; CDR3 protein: CASSQTGGADTQYF; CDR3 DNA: TGCGCCAGCAGCCAAACGGGAGGGGCGGATACGCAGTATTTT
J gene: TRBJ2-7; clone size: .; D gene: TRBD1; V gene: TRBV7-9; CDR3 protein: CASRNSGTGGHEQYF; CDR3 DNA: TGTGCCAGCAGAAATTCCGGGACAGGGGGCCACGAGCAGTACTTC
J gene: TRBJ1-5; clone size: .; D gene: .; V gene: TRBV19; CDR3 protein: CASRPGHKYSNQPQHF; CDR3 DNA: TGTGCCAGTCGACCGGGACACAAATATAGCAATCAGCCCCAGCATTTT
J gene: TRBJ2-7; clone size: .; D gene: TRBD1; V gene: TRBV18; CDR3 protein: CASSQRTGDYEQYF; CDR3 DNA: TGTGCCAGCTCACAAAGGACAGGAGACTACGAGCAGTACTTC
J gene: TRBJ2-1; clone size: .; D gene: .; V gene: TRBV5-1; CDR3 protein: CASSLVTGPAGEQFF; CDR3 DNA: TGCGCCAGCAGCTTGGTGACTGGACCCGCGGGAGAGCAGTTCTTC
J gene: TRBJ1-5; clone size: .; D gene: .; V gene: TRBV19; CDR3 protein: CASTRFDQPQHF; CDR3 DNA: TGTGCCAGTACGAGGTTTGATCAGCCCCAGCATTTT
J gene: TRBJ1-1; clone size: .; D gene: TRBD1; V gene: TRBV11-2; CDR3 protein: CASSSRTGVLAFF; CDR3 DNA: TGTGCCAGCAGCTCGCGGACAGGGGTCTTGGCTTTCTTT
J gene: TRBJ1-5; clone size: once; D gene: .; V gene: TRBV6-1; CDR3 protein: CASSAILGRGGSNQPQHF; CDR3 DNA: TGTGCCAGCAGTGCAATTCTGGGGAGAGGGGGAAGCAATCAGCCCCAGCATTTT
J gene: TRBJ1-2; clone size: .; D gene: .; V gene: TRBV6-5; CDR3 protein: CASSDRLLDGYTF; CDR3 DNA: TGTGCCAGCAGCGACAGGCTATTGGACGGCTACACCTTC
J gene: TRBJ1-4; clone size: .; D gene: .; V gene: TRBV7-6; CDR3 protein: CASSSQGSDEKLFF; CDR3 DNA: TGTGCCAGCAGTTCCCAGGGGAGCGATGAAAAACTGTTTTTT
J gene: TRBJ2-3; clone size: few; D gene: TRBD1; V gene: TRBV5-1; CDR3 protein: CASSLTGDTDTQYF; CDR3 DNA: TGCGCCAGCAGCTTAACAGGGGATACAGATACGCAGTATTTT
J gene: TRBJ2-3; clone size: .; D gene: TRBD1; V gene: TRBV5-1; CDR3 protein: CASSPGQGTDTQYF; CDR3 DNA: TGCGCCAGCAGCCCCGGACAGGGGACAGATACGCAGTATTTT
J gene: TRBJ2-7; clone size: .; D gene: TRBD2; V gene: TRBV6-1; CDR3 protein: CASSLTSGTEQYF; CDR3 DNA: TGTGCCAGCAGTTTGACTAGCGGGACCGAGCAGTACTTC
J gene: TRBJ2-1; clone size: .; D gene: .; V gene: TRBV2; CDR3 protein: CASFALARGNEQFF; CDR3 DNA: TGTGCCAGCTTTGCGCTAGCGAGGGGCAATGAGCAGTTCTTC
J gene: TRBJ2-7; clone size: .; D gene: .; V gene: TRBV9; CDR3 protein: CASSALAVHSEQYF; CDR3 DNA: TGTGCCAGCAGCGCCCTAGCAGTTCATAGCGAGCAGTACTTC
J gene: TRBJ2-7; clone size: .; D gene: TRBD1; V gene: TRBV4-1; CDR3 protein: CASSNDRVPYEQYF; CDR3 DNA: TGCGCCAGCAGCAACGACAGGGTCCCCTACGAGCAGTACTTC
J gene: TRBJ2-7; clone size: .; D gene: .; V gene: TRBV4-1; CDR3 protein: CASSRTRMLAPNKTVYEQYF; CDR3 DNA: TGCGCCAGCAGCCGTACCCGAATGCTAGCGCCCAATAAAACCGTCTACGAGCAGTACTTC
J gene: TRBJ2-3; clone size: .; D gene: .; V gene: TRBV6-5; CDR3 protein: CASCGTSTDTQYF; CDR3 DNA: TGTGCCAGCTGCGGGACTAGCACAGATACGCAGTATTTT
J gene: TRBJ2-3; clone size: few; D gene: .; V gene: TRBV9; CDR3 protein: CASSGLGASTDTQYF; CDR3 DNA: TGTGCCAGCAGCGGGCTTGGAGCTAGCACAGATACGCAGTATTTT
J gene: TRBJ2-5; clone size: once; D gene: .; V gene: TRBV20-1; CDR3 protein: CSAFTGETQYF; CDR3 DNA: TGCAGTGCTTTCACAGGGGAGACCCAGTACTTC
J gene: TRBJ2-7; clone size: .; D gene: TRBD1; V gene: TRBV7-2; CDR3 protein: CASSLGLRDSVPPYEQYF; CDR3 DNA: TGTGCCAGCAGCTTGGGGCTCCGGGACAGTGTACCCCCCTACGAGCAGTACTTC
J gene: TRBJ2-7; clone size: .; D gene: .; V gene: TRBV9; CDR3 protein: CASSKGEGESYEQYF; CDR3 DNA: TGTGCCAGCAGCAAGGGGGAGGGGGAGTCCTACGAGCAGTACTTC
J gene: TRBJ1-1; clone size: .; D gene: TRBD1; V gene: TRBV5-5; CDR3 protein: CASSLPPDRGLGEAFF; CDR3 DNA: TGTGCCAGCAGCTTGCCTCCGGACAGGGGGCTGGGTGAAGCTTTCTTT
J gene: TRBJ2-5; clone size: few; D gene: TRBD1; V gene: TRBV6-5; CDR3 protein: CASSYSTGGPETQYF; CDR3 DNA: TGTGCCAGCAGTTACTCTACAGGGGGGCCAGAGACCCAGTACTTC
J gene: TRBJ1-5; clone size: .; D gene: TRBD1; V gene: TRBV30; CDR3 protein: CAWRLPGQGAQPQHF; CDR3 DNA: TGTGCCTGGAGATTGCCGGGACAGGGGGCCCAGCCCCAGCATTTT
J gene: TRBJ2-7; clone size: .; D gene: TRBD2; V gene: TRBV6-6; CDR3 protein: CASSSLSGDAYEQYF; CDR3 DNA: TGTGCCAGCAGTTCCTTAAGCGGGGACGCCTACGAGCAGTACTTC
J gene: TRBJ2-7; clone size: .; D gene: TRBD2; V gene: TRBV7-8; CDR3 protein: CASSLGGTSGRYEQYF; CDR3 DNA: TGTGCCAGCAGCCTAGGCGGGACTAGCGGGAGATACGAGCAGTACTTC
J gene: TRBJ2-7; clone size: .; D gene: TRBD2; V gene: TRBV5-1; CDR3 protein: CASSPSGRGYEQYF; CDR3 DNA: TGCGCCAGCAGCCCGAGCGGGAGAGGGTACGAGCAGTACTTC
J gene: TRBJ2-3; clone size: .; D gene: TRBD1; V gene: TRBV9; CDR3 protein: CASSRGQGTDTQYF; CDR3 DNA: TGTGCCAGCAGCAGGGGGCAAGGCACAGATACGCAGTATTTT
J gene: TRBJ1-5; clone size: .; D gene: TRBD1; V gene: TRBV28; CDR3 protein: CASSPPTGLVIYSNQPQHF; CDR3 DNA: TGTGCCAGCAGTCCGCCGACAGGGCTTGTAATATATAGCAATCAGCCCCAGCATTTT
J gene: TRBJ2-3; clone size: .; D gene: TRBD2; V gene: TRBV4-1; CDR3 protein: CASSYLGSRGGTQYF; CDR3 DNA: TGCGCCAGCAGCTACCTGGGCTCGCGGGGGGGTACGCAGTATTTT
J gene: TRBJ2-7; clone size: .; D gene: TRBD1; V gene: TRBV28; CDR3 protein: CASRKDRGGYEQYF; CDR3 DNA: TGTGCCAGCAGAAAGGACAGGGGAGGCTACGAGCAGTACTTC
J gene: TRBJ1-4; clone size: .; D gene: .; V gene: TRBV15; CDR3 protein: CATSRVGGLEKLFF; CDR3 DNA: TGTGCCACCAGCAGAGTTGGAGGGCTTGAAAAACTGTTTTTT
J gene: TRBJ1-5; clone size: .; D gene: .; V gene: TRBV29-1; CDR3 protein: CSAGGSVGQPQHF; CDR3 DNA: TGCAGCGCGGGAGGATCCGTTGGTCAGCCCCAGCATTTT
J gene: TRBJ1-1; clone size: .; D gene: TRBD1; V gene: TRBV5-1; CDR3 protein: CASTGGAGNTEAFF; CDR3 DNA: TGCGCCAGCACAGGGGGCGCCGGGAACACTGAAGCTTTCTTT
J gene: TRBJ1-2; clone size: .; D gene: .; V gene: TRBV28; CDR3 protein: CASSPPTDINYTF; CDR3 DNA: TGTGCCAGCAGCCCCCCCACAGACATAAACTACACCTTC
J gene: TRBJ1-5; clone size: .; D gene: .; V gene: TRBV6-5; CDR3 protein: CASREQANQPQHF; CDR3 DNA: TGTGCCAGCAGAGAACAGGCAAATCAGCCCCAGCATTTT
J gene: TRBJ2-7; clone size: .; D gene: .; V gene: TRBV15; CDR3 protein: CATSRVAGYEQYF; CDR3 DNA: TGTGCCACCAGCAGAGTGGCGGGATACGAGCAGTACTTC